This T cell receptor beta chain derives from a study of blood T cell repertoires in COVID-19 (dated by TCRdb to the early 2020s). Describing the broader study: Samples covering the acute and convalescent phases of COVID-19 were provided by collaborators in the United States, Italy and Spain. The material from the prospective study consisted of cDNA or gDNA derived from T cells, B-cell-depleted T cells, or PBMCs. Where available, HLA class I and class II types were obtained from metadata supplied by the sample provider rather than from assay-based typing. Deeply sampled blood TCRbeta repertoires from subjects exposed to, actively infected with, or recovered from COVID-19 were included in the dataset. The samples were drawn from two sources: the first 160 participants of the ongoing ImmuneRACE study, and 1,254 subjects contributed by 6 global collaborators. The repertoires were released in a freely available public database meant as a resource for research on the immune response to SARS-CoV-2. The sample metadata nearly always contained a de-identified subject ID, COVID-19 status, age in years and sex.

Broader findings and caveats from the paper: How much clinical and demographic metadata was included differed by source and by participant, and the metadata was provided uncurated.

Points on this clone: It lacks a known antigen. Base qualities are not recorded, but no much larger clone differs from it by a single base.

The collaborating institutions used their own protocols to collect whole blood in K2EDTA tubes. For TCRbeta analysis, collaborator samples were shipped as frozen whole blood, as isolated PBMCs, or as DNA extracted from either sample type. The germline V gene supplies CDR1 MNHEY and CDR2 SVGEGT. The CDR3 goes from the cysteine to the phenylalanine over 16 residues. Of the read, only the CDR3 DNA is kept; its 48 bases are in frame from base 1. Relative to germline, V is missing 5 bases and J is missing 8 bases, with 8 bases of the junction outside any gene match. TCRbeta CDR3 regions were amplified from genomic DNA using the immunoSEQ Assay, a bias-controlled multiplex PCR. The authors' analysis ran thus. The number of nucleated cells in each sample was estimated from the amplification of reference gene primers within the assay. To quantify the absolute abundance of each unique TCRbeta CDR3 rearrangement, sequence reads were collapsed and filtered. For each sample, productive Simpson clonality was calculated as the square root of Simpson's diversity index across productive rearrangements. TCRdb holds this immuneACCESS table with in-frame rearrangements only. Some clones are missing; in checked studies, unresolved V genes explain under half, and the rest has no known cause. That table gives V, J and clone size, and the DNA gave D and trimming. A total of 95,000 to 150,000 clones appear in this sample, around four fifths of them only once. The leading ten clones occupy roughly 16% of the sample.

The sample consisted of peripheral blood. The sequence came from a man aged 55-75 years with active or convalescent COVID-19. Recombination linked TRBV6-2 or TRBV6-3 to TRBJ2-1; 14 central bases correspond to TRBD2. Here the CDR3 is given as CASSTGTSGSRYEQFF. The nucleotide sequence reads TGTGCCAGCAGTACCGGGACTAGCGGGAGTCGGTATGAGCAGTTCTTC.